The rows below give T cell receptor beta chains drawn from one sample of a study of identifying expanded T cells in peripheral blood. Repertoires were generated with immunoSEQ multiplex PCR, while TCRdb's copy carries only in-frame clones and drops some. This sample has roughly 78,000 clones; roughly 90% occur once, and the top ten carry over 2.5%. The source material was blood. Source of these receptors: a person between 18 and 75 years old in good health. CDR3s include the opening cysteine and the closing phenylalanine or tryptophan.

J	V	CDR3
TRBJ2-3	TRBV5-1	CASSQRFEQGSNTDTQYF
TRBJ1-1	TRBV7-2	CASSLGQGSYTEAFF
TRBJ1-5	TRBV5-6	CASSLAGTGGVNQPQHF
TRBJ2-7	TRBV7-2	CASSLARDRTYEQYF
TRBJ2-5	TRBV29-1	CSESTGGKETQYF
TRBJ2-1	TRBV27	CASSPLSDYVYNEQFF
TRBJ2-5	TRBV6-5	CASSYLGQGEETQYF
TRBJ2-5	TRBV18	CASSLETNTNQETQYF
TRBJ2-7	TRBV28	CASSSVGTAPFYEQYF
TRBJ1-2	TRBV6-5	CASSRDRVAYGYTF
TRBJ1-2	TRBV5-4	CASRTARRGTNYGYTF
TRBJ2-1	TRBV5-1	CASSLLLAGNNEQFF
TRBJ2-7	TRBV7-8	CASSLAGPGATYEQYF
TRBJ2-3	TRBV5-6	CASSYPGTDTQYF
TRBJ2-7	TRBV6-1	CASSEGEAIEQYF
TRBJ2-7	TRBV28	CASSLFTGGNYEQYF
TRBJ2-1	TRBV9	CASSVGGTSGRSNEQFF
TRBJ2-5	TRBV9	CASSVATGTNTQETQYF
TRBJ2-7	TRBV23-1	CASTDPGYEQYF
TRBJ2-7	TRBV4-1	CASSQDTVYEQYF
TRBJ2-5	TRBV27	CASAHRLETQYF
TRBJ1-1	TRBV20-1	CSAQKNTEAFF
TRBJ2-3	TRBV30	CAWKGEGTDTQYF
TRBJ2-4	TRBV15	CATSRVGVKNIQYF
TRBJ1-5	TRBV27	CASKISPGADQPQHF
TRBJ1-1	TRBV5-1	CASSLVPGTDTEAFF
TRBJ2-1	TRBV15	CATSRGTSGGIDEQFF
TRBJ2-1	TRBV27	CASSLGRGDEQFF
TRBJ2-2	TRBV28	CASSLGGTDTGELFF
TRBJ2-7	TRBV7-3	CASSYRGGYEQYF
TRBJ1-2	TRBV19	CASSMLGTGDYGYTF
TRBJ2-7	TRBV6-5	CASSYSWGTKDEQYF
TRBJ2-3	TRBV19	CASSIGLAVTDTQYF
TRBJ2-2	TRBV5-6	CASSLAIGGFVGGELFF
TRBJ1-2	TRBV19	CASSKDSYYGYTF
TRBJ2-5	TRBV7-7	CASSLVEGGTETQYF
TRBJ1-1	TRBV6-6	CASSYSPGQTEAFF
TRBJ2-6	TRBV6-1	CANRESGANVLTF
TRBJ2-3	TRBV25-1	CASSEQVSTDTQYF